These 27 T cell receptor beta chains came from one sample sequenced in a study of CD8 T cells in Susac syndrome. cDNA came from roughly 0.53 to 1 ug RNA primed by random hexamers. One entry per CDR3 protein results from TCRdb running MiXCR on the immunoSEQ multiplex PCR reads. The table shows hundreds of thousands of distinct CDR3 sequences, with just under 95% occurring only once. Sequencing was done on a sample of CD4+ T cells from PBMCs. The receptors derive from a human donor with multiple sclerosis.

This sequence joins TRBV5-1 and TRBJ2-7, with 9 bases fitting TRBD1. Trimming at V came to 4 bases and at J to 5 bases, leaving 7 bases not matched to a gene. CDR3 length: 14 amino acids. The germline CDR1 and CDR2 sequences are SGHRS and YFSETQ. The CDR3 DNA reads TGCGCCAGCAGCAGGACAGGGGATCTCAACGAGCAGTACTTC. Protein sequence: CASSRTGDLNEQYF.

The rearrangement links TRBV5-1 to TRBJ1-1; no clear D gene. This CDR3 region has 15 residues. Germline lookup yields CDR1 SGHRS and CDR2 YFSETQ. Trimming cost V 0 bases and J 1 base, with 10 bases left between them. The CDR3 is CASSLEGYPNTEAFF. The CDR3 coding sequence is TGCGCCAGCAGCTTGGAAGGGTATCCGAACACTGAAGCTTTCTTT.

The V and J genes are TRBV29-1 and TRBJ2-1; either TRBD1 or TRBD2 may fit D (5 bases each). Between the trimmed V and J ends, which lost 8 bases and 8 bases, there was a span of 19 bases. The CDR3 is made up of 13 amino acids. Germline lookup yields CDR1 SQVTM and CDR2 ANQGSEA. The CDR3 reads CSHGRGARDEQFF. The CDR3 nucleotides are TGCAGCCACGGTCGAGGGGCTAGGGATGAGCAGTTCTTC.

The chain recombines TRBV5-4 with TRBJ2-2, with TRBD1 identical over 9 bases. V lost 3 bases and J lost 14; bases outside the gene matches: 8. This CDR3 region has 13 residues. Germline loops: CDR1 SGHNT, CDR2 YYREEE (reference sequence). CDR3: CASSSPGQGALFF. The DNA for the CDR3 is TGTGCCAGCAGCTCTCCGGGACAGGGCGCTCTGTTTTTT.

J is TRBJ2-5 and V is TRBV20-1, with TRBD1 as a possible D gene (6 bases). The CDR3 consists of 12 residues. CDR1 is DFQATT and CDR2 is SNEGSKA in the germline V gene (reference sequence). V lost 5 bases and J 3 bases, leaving 10 bases between the germline ends. Here the CDR3 DNA reads TGCAGTGCTGGCCGACAGGAAGAGACCCAGTACTTC. The encoded protein is CSAGRQEETQYF.

V gene TRBV6-1 combines with J gene TRBJ2-5; 8 bases align to TRBD1. J was trimmed by 5 bases and V by 2 bases; bases with no gene match: 7. Germline loops: CDR1 MNHNS, CDR2 SASEGT. This CDR3 is built from 15 residues. CDR3 sequence: CASSELGQAGETQYF. Written as DNA, the CDR3 is TGTGCCAGCAGTGAATTGGGACAGGCGGGCGAGACCCAGTACTTC.

The chain uses TRBV29-1 and TRBJ1-2; D is uncertain. CDR3 size: 13 residues. The V end lost 0 bases, the J end lost 6 bases, and 11 bases lay between the germline ends. Germline assignment: CDR1 SQVTM and CDR2 ANQGSEA. CDR3 residues: CSVEEGNVDGYTF. CDR3 coding DNA: TGCAGCGTTGAAGAGGGAAACGTCGATGGCTACACCTTC.

V and J are TRBV19 and TRBJ1-2; D not certain. The CDR3 sequence is 13 residues long. Between the trimmed V and J ends, which lost 5 bases and 4 bases, there was a span of 11 bases. In germline, CDR1 is LNHDA, CDR2 SQIVND (reference sequence). The CDR3 DNA reads TGTGCCAGTAGTTTAGGGCAGCGCTATGGCTACACCTTC. Translating it yields CASSLGQRYGYTF.

For the CDR3, the DNA is TGTGCCAGCTCACCGGCAGGGAGGGGGGCCTACGAGCAGTACTTC. Its translation: CASSPAGRGAYEQYF. V and J are TRBV18 and TRBJ2-7; TRBD2 is a possible D gene (7 bases). CDR1 is KGHSH and CDR2 is LQKENI in the germline V gene. V shed 3 bases and J shed 2 bases, with 14 bases lying between them. This CDR3 has 15 amino acids. Full variable domain (missing parts from reference TRBV18 and TRBJ2-7): NAGVMQNPRHLVRRRGQEARLRCSPMKGHSHVYWYRQLPEEGLKFMVYLQKENIIDESGMPKERFSAEFPKEGPSILRIQQVVRGDSAAYFCASSPAGRGAYEQYFGPGTRLTVT.

The J gene is TRBJ1-4, the V gene TRBV2; 10 nucleotides align to TRBD1. CDR1 is SNHLY and CDR2 is FYNNEI in the germline V gene. V was pared by 9 bases and J by 7 bases, with 5 bases of the junction left unmatched. The CDR3 runs 13 residues. CDR3 sequence reads: CASIRDRGEKLFF. The CDR3 DNA follows: TGTGCCAGTATCCGGGACAGGGGTGAAAAACTGTTTTTT. Based on the CDR3 plus reference TRBV2 and TRBJ1-4, the full variable domain is EPEVTQTPSHQVTQMGQEVILRCVPISNHLYFYWYRQILGQKVEFLVSFYNNEISEKSEIFDDQFSVERPDGSNFTLKIRSTKLEDSAMYFCASIRDRGEKLFFGSGTQLSVL.

This clonotype was seen only once. This chain links TRBV21-1 with TRBJ1-4; the table assigns TRBD1, which was not confirmed against the DNA. TRBV21-1 constitutes a pseudogene. The CDR3 spans 16 residues. CDR3 nucleotides: TGTGCCAGCAGCAAAACCTCTGGGACAGGGGATGAAAAACTGTTTTTT. Encoded protein: CASSKTSGTGDEKLFF.

This chain uses TRBV5-4 with TRBJ2-3, with 8 bases matching TRBD2. Germline trimming cut 1 base from V and 6 bases from J; bases unmatched to any gene: 4. Germline assignment: CDR1 SGHNT and CDR2 YYREEE (reference sequence). The CDR3 runs 14 residues. The CDR3 DNA reads as TGTGCCAGCAGCTTGCCGGGAGGGGCGGATACGCAGTATTTT. Protein sequence: CASSLPGGADTQYF. Using reference TRBV5-4 and TRBJ2-3 for the parts outside the CDR3, the full variable domain is ETGVTQSPTHLIKTRGQQVTLRCSSQSGHNTVSWYQQALGQGPQFIFQYYREEENGRGNFPPRFSGLQFPNYSSELNVNALELDDSALYLCASSLPGGADTQYFGPGTRLTVL.

The chain carries TRBV9 and TRBJ2-7, with D perhaps matching TRBD1 or TRBD2 (6 bases each). The CDR3 covers 12 residues. CDR1 is SGDLS and CDR2 is YYNGEE in the germline V gene. V lost 4 bases and J lost 6, with 11 bases in between. The CDR3: CASSPPGAEQYF. Written as DNA, the CDR3 is TGTGCCAGCAGCCCCCCGGGGGCCGAGCAGTACTTC.

The V call is TRBV12-3 or TRBV12-4, the J call TRBJ1-5; D remains ambiguous. The CDR3 loop spans 14 amino acids. Trimming pared 3 bases from V and 0 bases from J, leaving 6 bases between. The CDR3, as DNA: TGTGCCAGCAGTTTTCGCGTTAGCAATCAGCCCCAGCATTTT. Translating it yields CASSFRVSNQPQHF.

This rearrangement joins TRBV19 to TRBJ2-6, with no clear D. Germline V CDR1 and CDR2: LNHDA, SQIVND (reference sequence). The CDR3 length is 16 residues. The ends were cut back, 5 bases at V and 2 bases at J, with 13 bases in the middle. CDR3 DNA sequence: TGTGCCAGTAGTTCCCCCGTCGCCCCTGGGGCCAACGTCCTGACTTTC. Translation gives CASSSPVAPGANVLTF.

Only one count was recorded for this clonotype. This chain joins TRBV3-1 and TRBJ2-3; TRBD2 matches 8 bases. Trimming removed 2 bases from V and 5 bases from J; junction bases left unmatched: 6. Germline CDR1 is LGHDT and CDR2 is YNNKEL (reference sequence). This CDR3 has 15 residues. The chain's CDR3 is CASSQLGLAGDTQYF. The CDR3 coding sequence is TGTGCCAGCAGCCAACTGGGGCTAGCGGGAGATACGCAGTATTTT.

This chain connects TRBV7-9 to TRBJ2-1; 8 positions match TRBD2. The germline V gene encodes CDR1 SEHNR and CDR2 FQNEAQ (reference sequence). Trimming removed 1 base from V and 2 bases from J; junction bases left unmatched: 7. CDR3 length equals 17 residues. This chain's CDR3 is CASSLEAGGRAYNEQFF. As DNA, the CDR3 is TGTGCCAGCAGCTTAGAGGCGGGGGGAAGGGCCTACAATGAGCAGTTCTTC.

The CDR3 protein is CASSLEGAPDNEKLFF. The CDR3 DNA reads TGCGCCAGCAGCTTGGAAGGTGCGCCGGACAATGAAAAACTGTTTTTT. The chain employs TRBV5-1 and TRBJ1-4; D not certain. The germline V gene encodes CDR1 SGHRS and CDR2 YFSETQ. CDR3 length: 16 residues. Deletions cut 0 bases from V and 5 bases from J, with 14 bases between.

The chain uses TRBV29-1 and TRBJ2-7, with D maybe TRBD1 (5 bases). V was cut by 5 bases and J by 5 bases, with 13 bases left in between. Germline V gives CDR1 SQVTM, CDR2 ANQGSEA. The CDR3 totals 12 residues. The CDR3 loop reads CSVQGFGDEQYF. The CDR3 region has the DNA TGCAGCGTTCAGGGTTTTGGCGACGAGCAGTACTTC.

The rearrangement links TRBV12-5 to TRBJ1-5; D perhaps matches TRBD1 (5 bases). Germline V gives CDR1 LGHNT, CDR2 FRNRAP. V gave up 0 bases and J gave up 0 bases, with 12 bases separating them. CDR3 length: 17 residues. CDR3: CASGLVAGISSNQPQHF. CDR3 sequence (DNA): TGTGCTAGTGGTTTGGTTGCAGGGATCTCTAGCAATCAGCCCCAGCATTTT.

The chain combines TRBV5-6 with TRBJ2-7; the match to TRBD2 covers 8 bases. Germline CDR1 reads SGHDT; CDR2 reads YYEEEE. With 0 bases clipped from V and 3 bases from J, the junction kept 8 bases outside the gene matches. There are 16 residues in the CDR3. The CDR3 nucleotides are TGTGCCAGCAGCTTGGGAGCGGCGGGAGGAAACTACGAGCAGTACGTC. As protein: CASSLGAAGGNYEQYV.

The V call is TRBV18, the J call TRBJ1-2; 9 bases are shared with TRBD1. V shed 4 bases, J shed 0 bases, and the junction held 3 bases outside the gene matches. The CDR3 sequence is 15 residues long. Germline V lookup: CDR1 KGHSH, CDR2 LQKENI. This chain's CDR3 is CASSHGTGPNYGYTF. As DNA, the CDR3 is TGTGCCAGCTCACACGGGACAGGGCCTAACTATGGCTACACCTTC.

J is TRBJ2-5 and V is TRBV12-3 or TRBV12-4; 9 positions agree with TRBD2. V was pared by 6 bases and J by 4 bases, with 21 bases of the junction left unmatched. The CDR3 runs to 19 residues. CDR3 bases: TGTGCCAGCAGACACCAACCCCCGGGGCGGGGGGGTATTCCAGAGACCCAGTACTTC. Its protein product is CASRHQPPGRGGIPETQYF.

The genes are TRBV10-3 and TRBJ2-3; 7 nucleotides line up with TRBD2. The J segment lost 1 base and the V segment lost 5 bases, leaving 9 bases of the junction unmatched. The CDR3 sequence is 16 residues long. Germline values: CDR1 ENHRY, CDR2 SYGVKD. CDR3 coding DNA: TGTGCCATCAGTCCCTCGAGCGGGGACCGCACAGATACGCAGTATTTT. This sequence encodes CAISPSSGDRTDTQYF.

V usage is TRBV12-3 or TRBV12-4 and J usage is TRBJ2-6, with D perhaps TRBD1 (5 bases). Trimming pared 3 bases from V and 0 bases from J, leaving 12 bases between. The CDR3 spans 17 residues. Here the CDR3 DNA reads TGTGCCAGCAGTTTTGGGGCCCTGAGCTCTGGGGCCAACGTCCTGACTTTC. It is translated as CASSFGALSSGANVLTF.

The chain joins TRBV9 to TRBJ1-2, with 8 positions matching TRBD1. This CDR3 is built from 14 residues. V dropped 3 bases and J dropped 6; count of bases not matched to a gene: 7. CDR1 and CDR2 from the germline V gene are SGDLS and YYNGEE. In nucleotides, the CDR3 is TGTGCCAGCAGCGCCGAGACAGGGGTACATGGCTACACCTTC. Amino acid sequence: CASSAETGVHGYTF.

V is TRBV3-1 and J is TRBJ2-1; 7 bases fit TRBD2. Trimming at V came to 3 bases and at J to 5 bases, leaving 10 bases not matched to a gene. The CDR3 spans 16 residues. The germline V gene has CDR1 LGHDT and CDR2 YNNKEL (reference sequence). This CDR3 reads CASSHIPSGLNNEQFF. The CDR3 DNA is TGTGCCAGCAGCCACATACCTAGCGGACTGAACAATGAGCAGTTCTTC.